A single sample is the source of the 21 T cell receptor beta chains below, sequenced in a study of CD8+CD57+ T cells in acquired aplastic anemia. An expansion of CD8+CD57+ cells by flow cytometry had been shown in patients chosen for sequencing. Researchers used genomic DNA as the template to profile TCR beta VDJ and CDR3. TCRdb reanalysed the reads using MiXCR and keeps one entry per CDR3 protein. The sample has approximately 80,000 distinct CDR3 sequences, 55% to 75% seen once. Sample: sorted CD4+, CD8+, or CD8+CD57+ T cells (not recorded which) from PBMCs. The receptor source for this set is a human donor with aplastic anemia.

This clonotype has only a few counts. The CDR3 sequence is CASSGQVYEQYF. The CDR3 region has the DNA TGCGCCAGCAGTGGACAGGTCTACGAGCAGTACTTC. The rearrangement links TRBV10-2 to TRBJ2-7; a weak D match, TRBD1 (6 bases). Germline V gene sequence: CDR1 WSHSY, CDR2 SAAADI. The CDR3 has 12 residues. V lost 4 bases and J 3 bases, leaving 7 bases between the germline ends.

This clonotype was counted ten times or more. The chain has TRBV9 and TRBJ1-1, with TRBD1 matching over 7 bases. The CDR3 is made up of 15 amino acids. Germline loops: CDR1 SGDLS, CDR2 YYNGEE. Trimming at V came to 0 bases and at J to 0 bases, leaving 2 bases not matched to a gene. CDR3 region: CASSVGGTVNTEAFF. The CDR3 region has the DNA TGTGCCAGCAGCGTAGGAGGGACAGTGAACACTGAAGCTTTCTTT.

CDR3 coding DNA: TGTGCCTGGAGTGTGGGAGCGGGAGGCGCAGATACGCAGTATTTT. Protein: CAWSVGAGGADTQYF. The chain carries TRBV30 and TRBJ2-3, with 9 bases lining up with TRBD2. The V and J ends lost 0 bases and 4 bases, in that order; junction bases with no gene match: 5. This CDR3 spans 15 amino acids. Germline V gives CDR1 GTSNPN, CDR2 SVGIG (reference sequence).

This chain links TRBV7-9 with TRBJ2-7; perhaps TRBD2 as D (5 bases). Trimming removed 5 bases at V and 5 bases at J, with 16 bases between. CDR3 length: 14 amino acids. Germline V gives CDR1 SEHNR, CDR2 FQNEAQ (reference sequence). As DNA, the CDR3 is TGTGCCAGCAGCCCGGGTGAGGGTAGCCACGAGCAGTACTTC. This translates into CASSPGEGSHEQYF. The variable domain in full, completed from reference TRBV7-9 and TRBJ2-7, reads DTGVSQNPRHKITKRGQNVTFRCDPISEHNRLYWYRQTLGQGPEFLTYFQNEAQLEKSRLLSDRFSAERPKGSFSTLEIQRTEQGDSAMYLCASSPGEGSHEQYFGPGTRLTVT.

The chain employs TRBV24-1 and TRBJ2-7, with 8 bases aligning to TRBD2. Germline CDR1 reads KGHDR; CDR2 reads SFDVKD. V lost 4 bases, J lost 4 bases, and 5 bases stayed unmatched. The CDR3 runs 14 residues. The CDR3 DNA reads as TGTGCCACCAGTGACGGTAGCGGGACGTACGAGCAGTACTTC. It yields the protein CATSDGSGTYEQYF.

The chain combines TRBV6-4 with TRBJ2-5, with TRBD1 matching 11 bases. Gene TRBJ2-1 matches the end of the DNA better, so the J call may be wrong. This CDR3 region has 14 residues. Germline CDR1 MRHNA, CDR2 SNTAGT. CDR3: CASSDGTGGDEQFF. The CDR3 coding sequence is TGTGCCAGCAGTGACGGGACAGGGGGGGATGAGCAGTTCTTC.

The chain has TRBV15 and TRBJ2-3; D is possibly TRBD2 (6 bases). Trimming stripped 1 base from V and 7 bases from J, with 12 bases between. There are 14 residues in the CDR3. Germline lookup yields CDR1 LNHNV and CDR2 YYDKDF (reference sequence). Here the CDR3 DNA reads TGTGCCACCAGCAGAGTAGCGGAAGCCAATACGCAGTATTTT. Residues: CATSRVAEANTQYF. The complete variable domain, with remaining parts taken from reference TRBV15 and TRBJ2-3, reads DAMVIQNPRYQVTQFGKPVTLSCSQTLNHNVMYWYQQKSSQAPKLLFHYYDKDFNNEADTPDNFQSRRPNTSFCFLDIRSPGLGDTAMYLCATSRVAEANTQYFGPGTRLTVL.

V and J are TRBV6-1 and TRBJ1-5; D gene unclear. Between the trimmed V and J ends, which lost 0 bases and 5 bases, there was a span of 5 bases. CDR3 length: 13 residues. Germline CDR1 and CDR2: MNHNS and SASEGT. In DNA form, the CDR3 reads TGTGCCAGCAGTGAAGCAGGGCATCAGCCCCAGCATTTT. Its translation: CASSEAGHQPQHF.

Written as DNA, the CDR3 is TGTGCCAGCAGTCGAGAAGGGGTCCGTTACAATGAGCAGTTCTTC. Residues: CASSREGVRYNEQFF. This sequence joins TRBV28 and TRBJ2-1; perhaps TRBD1 as D (5 bases). This CDR3 region has 15 residues. V was shortened by 5 bases and J by 4 bases, with 15 bases between the two germline ends. Germline assignment: CDR1 MDHEN and CDR2 SYDVKM.

The chain is built from TRBV7-8 and TRBJ2-5; D is possibly TRBD2 (6 bases). This CDR3 spans 15 amino acids. CDR1 is SGHVS, CDR2 FQNEAQ, per germline. Trimming pared 5 bases from V and 0 bases from J, leaving 13 bases between. In nucleotides, the CDR3 is TGTGCCAGCAGCACCGGGACTTCGTACCAAGAGACCCAGTACTTC. Protein sequence: CASSTGTSYQETQYF.

The chain links TRBV10-3 to TRBJ2-6, with 7 bases aligning to TRBD1. Germline V CDR1 and CDR2: ENHRY, SYGVKD. With 2 bases clipped from V and 4 bases from J, the junction kept 5 bases outside the gene matches. The CDR3 runs to 16 residues. In DNA, the CDR3 is TGTGCCATCAGTGAGGCAGGGGGTAGAGGGGCCAACGTCCTGACTTTC. It yields the protein CAISEAGGRGANVLTF.

The J gene is TRBJ2-1, the V gene TRBV24-1, with TRBD1 identical over 11 bases. The CDR3 loop spans 17 amino acids. V shed 4 bases, J shed 2 bases, and the junction held 6 bases outside the gene matches. Per germline, CDR1 KGHDR and CDR2 SFDVKD. CDR3 DNA: TGTGCCACCAGTGAGTCCGGGACAGGGGGGGCCTACAATGAGCAGTTCTTC. Translated, it gives CATSESGTGGAYNEQFF.

Only a few counts were recorded for this clonotype. V usage is TRBV19 and J usage is TRBJ1-1; D is ambiguous. The CDR3 extends over 14 amino acids. V gave up 5 bases and J gave up 0 bases, with 10 bases separating them. The germline gives CDR1 LNHDA, CDR2 SQIVND (reference sequence). CDR3 residues: CASSFNALNTEAFF. CDR3 in DNA: TGTGCCAGTAGTTTCAACGCATTGAACACTGAAGCTTTCTTT.

This clonotype came up many times. The V and J genes are TRBV7-9 and TRBJ1-2; no firm D call. The V end lost 5 bases, the J end lost 6 bases, and 13 bases lay between the germline ends. CDR1 and CDR2 from the germline V gene are SEHNR and FQNEAQ (reference sequence). The CDR3 sequence is 13 residues long. The CDR3 DNA is TGTGCCAGCAGCCTTCGTTCGGAAGATGGCTACACCTTC. Translation: CASSLRSEDGYTF.

The chain recombines TRBV20-1 with TRBJ1-5; unclear D gene. This CDR3 spans 14 amino acids. V lost 0 bases, J lost 1 base, and 7 bases lay in between. Germline CDR1 DFQATT, CDR2 SNEGSKA (reference sequence). Written as DNA, the CDR3 is TGCAGTGCTAGAGAAGCCGGGAGCAATCAGCCCCAGCATTTT. It is translated as CSAREAGSNQPQHF.

The gene calls are TRBV12-3 or TRBV12-4 and TRBJ2-7; 9 positions match TRBD2. The length of the CDR3 is 14 residues. V lost 7 bases to trimming and J lost 3 bases; unmatched junction nucleotides: 7. The CDR3 loop reads CASTGSGSGYEQYF. The CDR3 DNA is TGTGCCAGCACCGGTAGCGGGAGTGGCTACGAGCAGTACTTC.

This clonotype was seen repeatedly, ten times or more. The rearrangement joins TRBV14 to TRBJ2-1; TRBD2 might be the D (6 bases). CDR1 SGHDN and CDR2 FVKESK come from the germline V gene. The ends were cut back, 4 bases at V and 12 bases at J, with 28 bases in the middle. The CDR3 runs to 17 residues. CDR3 amino acids: CASSPRLVTPTLDTQFF. In DNA form, the CDR3 reads TGTGCCAGCAGCCCCCGACTAGTTACCCCAACATTGGATACGCAGTTCTTC.

The V and J genes are TRBV20-1 and TRBJ1-6, with D perhaps matching TRBD1 (5 bases). V was trimmed by 2 bases and J by 8 bases, leaving 7 bases between them. This CDR3 has 12 residues. From germline, CDR1 is DFQATT and CDR2 SNEGSKA (reference sequence). CDR3 coding DNA: TGCAGTGCTAGATCGACAGATTCACCCCTCCACTTT. This sequence encodes CSARSTDSPLHF.

The rearrangement uses TRBV19 and TRBJ1-4, with D perhaps TRBD1 (6 bases). The CDR3 sequence is 15 residues long. Germline assignment: CDR1 LNHDA and CDR2 SQIVND (reference sequence). V lost 3 bases and J lost 7, with 15 bases in between. Here the CDR3 reads CASSIWGAVGEKLFF. The DNA for the CDR3 is TGTGCCAGTAGTATCTGGGGGGCGGTAGGTGAAAAACTGTTTTTT.

DNA for the CDR3: TGCAGTGCCACGGTCAGGGGGGTCGGCTACACCTTC. Translation gives CSATVRGVGYTF. The gene calls are TRBV20-1 and TRBJ1-2; 7 nucleotides line up with TRBD1. The germline V gene encodes CDR1 DFQATT and CDR2 SNEGSKA (reference sequence). CDR3 size: 12 residues. J was trimmed by 8 bases and V by 6 bases; bases with no gene match: 9.

The genes are TRBV29-1 and TRBJ2-3; TRBD2 matches 9 bases. The J segment lost 5 bases and the V segment lost 6 bases, leaving 12 bases of the junction unmatched. Germline V lookup: CDR1 SQVTM, CDR2 ANQGSEA. CDR3 length: 15 amino acids. The CDR3 here is CSVTKRGGAEDTQYF. The CDR3, as DNA: TGCAGCGTGACCAAGCGCGGGGGGGCCGAAGATACGCAGTATTTT.